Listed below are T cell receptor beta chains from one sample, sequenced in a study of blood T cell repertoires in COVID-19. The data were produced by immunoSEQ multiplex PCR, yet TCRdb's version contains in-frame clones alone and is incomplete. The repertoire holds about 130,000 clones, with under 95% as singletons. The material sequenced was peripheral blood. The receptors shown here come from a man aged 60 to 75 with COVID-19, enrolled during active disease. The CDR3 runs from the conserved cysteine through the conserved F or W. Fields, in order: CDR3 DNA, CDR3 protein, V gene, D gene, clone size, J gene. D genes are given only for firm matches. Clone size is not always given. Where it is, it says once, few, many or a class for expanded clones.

CDR3 DNA: TGTGCCACCGGACTAGCGGGAGTCAATGAGCAGTTCTTC
CDR3 protein: CATGLAGVNEQFF
V gene: TRBV19
D gene: TRBD2
clone size: -
J gene: TRBJ2-1

CDR3 DNA: TGCGCCAGCAGTGACGGGACAGAAGCCTACGAGCAGTACTTC
CDR3 protein: CASSDGTEAYEQYF
V gene: TRBV10-1
D gene: TRBD1
clone size: -
J gene: TRBJ2-7

CDR3 DNA: TGTGCCAGCAGTGAGCTGGGACATTACACCGGGGAGCTGTTTTTT
CDR3 protein: CASSELGHYTGELFF
V gene: TRBV6-1
D gene: -
clone size: -
J gene: TRBJ2-2

CDR3 DNA: TGTGCCAGCAGCCCCCGGACAGGGGGAAAAAACTATGGCTACACCTTC
CDR3 protein: CASSPRTGGKNYGYTF
V gene: TRBV7-9
D gene: TRBD1
clone size: -
J gene: TRBJ1-2

CDR3 DNA: TGTGCACCCAGGGTTATCGAAGAGACCCAGTACTTC
CDR3 protein: CAPRVIEETQYF
V gene: TRBV7-9
D gene: -
clone size: -
J gene: TRBJ2-5

CDR3 DNA: TGTGCCAGTAGCGACATAGACGGCTACACCTTC
CDR3 protein: CASSDIDGYTF
V gene: TRBV19
D gene: -
clone size: -
J gene: TRBJ1-2

CDR3 DNA: TGCAGCGTATCACCCACCTCGGGAGCGGGAGAGGCCGGGGAGCTGTTTTTT
CDR3 protein: CSVSPTSGAGEAGELFF
V gene: TRBV29-1
D gene: TRBD2
clone size: -
J gene: TRBJ2-2

CDR3 DNA: TGTGCCAGCAGCTCACCCGCAGGGGATGAAAAACTGTTTTTT
CDR3 protein: CASSSPAGDEKLFF
V gene: TRBV11-2
D gene: -
clone size: few
J gene: TRBJ1-4

CDR3 DNA: TGTGCTAGTGTCCCTGCGGGTGGGTCTGAGACCCAGTACTTC
CDR3 protein: CASVPAGGSETQYF
V gene: TRBV12-5
D gene: -
clone size: -
J gene: TRBJ2-5

CDR3 DNA: TGTGCCAGCAGCTTAGCCGGACTAGGGGTTACGCAGTATTTT
CDR3 protein: CASSLAGLGVTQYF
V gene: TRBV11-3
D gene: TRBD2
clone size: -
J gene: TRBJ2-3

CDR3 DNA: TGTGCCAGCAGTTTTCGGACAGGCTCCTACGAGCAGTACTTC
CDR3 protein: CASSFRTGSYEQYF
V gene: TRBV27
D gene: TRBD1
clone size: -
J gene: TRBJ2-7